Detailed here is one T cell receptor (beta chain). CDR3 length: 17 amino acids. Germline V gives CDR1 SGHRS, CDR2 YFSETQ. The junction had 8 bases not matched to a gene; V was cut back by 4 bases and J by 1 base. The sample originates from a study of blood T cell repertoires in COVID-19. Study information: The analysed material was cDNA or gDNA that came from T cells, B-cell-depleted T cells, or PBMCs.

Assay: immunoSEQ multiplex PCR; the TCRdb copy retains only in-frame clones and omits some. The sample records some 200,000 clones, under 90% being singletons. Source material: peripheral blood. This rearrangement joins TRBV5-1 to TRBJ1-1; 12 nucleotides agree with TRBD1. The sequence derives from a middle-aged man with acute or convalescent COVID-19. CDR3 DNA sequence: TGCGCCAGCAGCCAACGAGGGACAGGGGGCAAGAACACTGAAGCTTTCTTT. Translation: CASSQRGTGGKNTEAFF.